This TCR beta chain derives from a study of CXCR3-negative and CXCR3-positive naive CD8 T cells. Study observations and caveats: Comparison of naive CXCR3-negative and CXCR3-positive cells revealed similar TRBV-TRBJ usage, while memory cells differed.

Germline loops: CDR1 SGHVS, CDR2 FQNEAQ. The CDR3 covers 12 residues. Carrying UMI labels, the TRB cDNA libraries were prepared through 5' RACE. TCRdb re-called the 5' RACE reads; every CDR3 protein appears as one record, without DNA. Recorded for this sample: 55,000 to 70,000 distinct CDR3 sequences. As concerns this clonotype: Its antigen is currently unknown.

Sequencing was performed on memory CD8+ T cells from blood. J is TRBJ2-1 and V is TRBV7-8. This TCR came from a human donor in good health. Some clones in this sample may be carry-over from other donors' samples. This CDR3 is CASSRWGNEQFF.